This TCR beta chain was identified in a study of blood T cell repertoires in COVID-19. For the study at large: Donors in the United States, Italy and Spain gave samples during acute or convalescent COVID-19. Sources were T cells, B-cell-depleted T cells, or PBMCs; the material itself was cDNA or gDNA.

Trimming removed 0 bases from V and 2 bases from J; junction bases left unmatched: 5. Germline assignment: CDR1 MNHNS and CDR2 SASEGT. CDR3 size: 17 residues. In the source study's methods: Amplification of reference gene primers was used by the study to estimate nucleated cell counts. Method: immunoSEQ multiplex PCR; TCRdb's copy keeps in-frame clones and lacks some. V and J calls and clone size are copied from that table; D and trimming were computed from the DNA. The profile shows fewer than 100,000 clones, 75% to 90% of them singletons. The receptor was derived from a woman aged 70-85 years with acute or convalescent COVID-19. Sequencing was carried out using peripheral blood. This chain joins TRBV6-1 and TRBJ1-2; 11 bases line up with TRBD1. In DNA, the CDR3 is TGTGCCAGCAGTGAAGCTGGACAGGGGGCCGCGAACTATGGCTACACCTTC. Its translation is CASSEAGQGAANYGYTF.